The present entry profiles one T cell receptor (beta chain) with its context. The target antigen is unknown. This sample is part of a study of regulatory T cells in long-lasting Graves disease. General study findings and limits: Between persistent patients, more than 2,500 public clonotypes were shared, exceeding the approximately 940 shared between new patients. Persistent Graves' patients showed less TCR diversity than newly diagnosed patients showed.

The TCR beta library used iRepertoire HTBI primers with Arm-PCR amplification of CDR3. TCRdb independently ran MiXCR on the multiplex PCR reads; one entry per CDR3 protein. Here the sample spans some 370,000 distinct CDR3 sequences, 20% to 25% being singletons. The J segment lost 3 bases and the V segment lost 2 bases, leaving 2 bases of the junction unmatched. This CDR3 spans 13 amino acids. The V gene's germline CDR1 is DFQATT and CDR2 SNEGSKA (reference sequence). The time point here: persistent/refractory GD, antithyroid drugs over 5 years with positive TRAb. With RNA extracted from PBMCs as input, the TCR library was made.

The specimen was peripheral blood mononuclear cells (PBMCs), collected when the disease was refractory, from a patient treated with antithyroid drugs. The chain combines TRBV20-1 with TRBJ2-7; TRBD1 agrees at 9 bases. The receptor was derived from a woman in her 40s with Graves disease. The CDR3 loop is CSARWGQGYEQYF. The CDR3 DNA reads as TGCAGTGCTAGATGGGGACAGGGCTACGAGCAGTACTTC.